A selection of T cell receptor beta chains follows, all from one sample in a study of T cells after yellow fever vaccination. From the 5' RACE reads, TCRdb called clonotypes with MiXCR, one entry per CDR3 protein. In the table there are 240,000 or so distinct CDR3 sequences, less than 8.5% of which are singletons. The sample in question was CD4+ T cells sorted from PBMCs, obtained 15 days after the yellow fever booster vaccination. The receptors stem from a man aged 25-45 years who received the YFV17D yellow fever vaccine. CDR3s leave out the opening cysteine and the closing phenylalanine or tryptophan. The order of the fields is CDR3 length, V gene, J gene, CDR3 protein.

>11|TRBV5-1|TRBJ1-1
ASSPQKNTEAF
>13|TRBV7-6|TRBJ2-1
ASSLKAGSYNEQF
>10|TRBV7-2|TRBJ2-3
ASSMPIDTQY
>11|TRBV10-3|TRBJ1-5
AIGVDSNQPQH
>11|TRBV20-1|TRBJ1-2
SARDPDRLGYT
>11|TRBV20-1|TRBJ2-2
SARGANTGELF
>13|TRBV20-1|TRBJ2-1
SASSGGFSYNDQF
>12|TRBV20-1|TRBJ2-1
SARVAGLNNEQF
>14|TRBV28|TRBJ2-3
ASSLPSLTMPDTQY
>14|TRBV6-5|TRBJ2-7
ASSYFTQGATYEQY
>13|TRBV3-1|TRBJ1-1
ASITAGTPKTEAF
>12|TRBV20-1|TRBJ1-5
SARSGLSNQPQH
>13|TRBV19|TRBJ2-7
ASSIVAGTSYEQY
>11|TRBV29-1|TRBJ1-5
SVGQGASQPQH
>10|TRBV29-1|TRBJ2-5
SVESGEETQY
>12|TRBV7-2|TRBJ2-7
ASSFRQASYEQY
>12|TRBV12-3/TRBV12-4|TRBJ2-7
ASSFFGFSYEQY
>9|TRBV12-3/TRBV12-4|TRBJ2-1
ASSGLAGQF
>12|TRBV12-5|TRBJ2-1
ASGLAKDRGIEF
>11|TRBV15|TRBJ2-3
ATSSSPREAQY
>12|TRBV4-3|TRBJ2-7
ASSLNTGSYEQY
>12|TRBV5-1|TRBJ2-5
ASSLAGIGETQY
>13|TRBV4-1|TRBJ2-1
ASSSGLAGEGEQF
>11|TRBV2|TRBJ2-1
ANIAGEYNEQF
>12|TRBV16|TRBJ2-3
ASSGDRGMDTQY
>14|TRBV5-1|TRBJ2-3
ASSFRDTPAVNTQY
>10|TRBV19|TRBJ2-1
ASSGGTSVKF
>11|TRBV5-6|TRBJ2-3
ASTPVGVDTQY
>11|TRBV3-1|TRBJ1-6
ASSEGAESPLH
>13|TRBV9|TRBJ2-1
ASSVVLVPGNEQF
>14|TRBV5-6|TRBJ1-6
ASSLWGASDNSPLH
>15|TRBV27|TRBJ2-1
ASSLFFSGSSYNEQF
>12|TRBV15|TRBJ2-7
ATSRTTSGYEQY
>12|TRBV10-2|TRBJ1-5
ASSYGPIDQPHH
>14|TRBV20-1|TRBJ2-1
SAYGDLAGVDNEQF
>13|TRBV28|TRBJ2-6
ASSVGSFGANVLT
>15|TRBV5-5|TRBJ2-5
ASSLRERAVYQETQY
>11|TRBV7-2|TRBJ1-1
ASSLRKNTEAF
>11|TRBV29-1|TRBJ2-5
SVELGVGETQY
>14|TRBV20-1|TRBJ1-5
SCGIQGLNSNQPQH
>13|TRBV20-1|TRBJ2-7
SAEYRAAFSYEQY
>10|TRBV20-1|TRBJ2-4
SASRIGDIQY
>14|TRBV14|TRBJ2-1
ASSQDRGLAYNEQF
>13|TRBV6-1|TRBJ2-1
ASRPVPLPAHEQF
>15|TRBV25-1|TRBJ1-2
ASSVLRTGGADYGYT
>14|TRBV6-6|TRBJ2-1
ASSSDLAPRVNEQF
>13|TRBV7-2|TRBJ2-2
ASSYLQTNTGELF
>15|TRBV20-1|TRBJ2-1
SAPVGSATSSHNEQF
>12|TRBV7-3|TRBJ2-2
ASSLTYGSGELF
>13|TRBV6-1|TRBJ1-4
ASSDVSATNEKLF
>13|TRBV7-9|TRBJ2-3
ASSLLIRATDTQY
>12|TRBV20-1|TRBJ2-7
SARVAAATYEQY
>13|TRBV5-1|TRBJ2-1
ASSRSSVSYNEQF
>11|TRBV5-1|TRBJ2-1
ASSYQTSGPRF